The rows below give T cell receptor beta chains drawn from one sample of a study of shared T cell receptors in the human thymus. TCRdb keeps only in-frame clones here, not all; method: immunoSEQ multiplex PCR. Here the sample spans roughly 710,000 clones, over 75% being singletons. The same sample was also studied in work on human thymus T cells.

Input material: thymocytes. These receptors all stem from a girl under two years old with a congenital heart defect. CDR3s include the opening cysteine and the closing phenylalanine or tryptophan. Each record gives: J gene, V gene, D gene, clone size, CDR3 DNA, CDR3 protein. A D gene is named only where the DNA matches it firmly. The listing skips clone size in some rows; elsewhere it reads once, few, many or a size class.

>TRBJ1-3|TRBV5-1|NA|NA
TGCGCCAGCAGCTTGGATATCTCTGGAAACACCATATATTTT
CASSLDISGNTIYF
>TRBJ1-1|TRBV23-1|NA|NA
TGCGCCAGCAGCCCTCTATCGATCGGGCGGCGGGCGTCGGGCCCTGAAGCTTTCTTT
CASSPLSIGRRASGPEAFF
>TRBJ1-1|TRBV9|TRBD1|NA
TGTGCCAGCAGCGGGACAGGGGAGTGCGGCACTGAAGCTTTCTTT
CASSGTGECGTEAFF
>TRBJ2-7|TRBV2|TRBD2|NA
TGTGCCAGTAGACTAGCGGGGTCTTTCGAGCAGTACTTC
CASRLAGSFEQYF
>TRBJ1-1|TRBV29-1|TRBD1|NA
TGCAGCGTTGATTTGACAGGGGGGAACACTGAAGCTTTCTTT
CSVDLTGGNTEAFF
>TRBJ2-5|TRBV28|NA|NA
TGTGCCAGCAGTTCGGAGACCCAGTACTTC
CASSSETQYF
>TRBJ2-3|TRBV5-4|TRBD1|NA
TGTGCCAGCAGCTTGGACCGGGACAGGGGGTCCTTAGAGCAGTATTTT
CASSLDRDRGSLEQYF
>TRBJ2-7|TRBV25-1|NA|NA
TGTGCCAGCAGTGACTCGTTTTACGAGCAGTACTTC
CASSDSFYEQYF
>TRBJ2-5|TRBV11-3|NA|NA
TGTGCCAGCAGCACAAACCGGGAACACCAAGAGACCCAGTACTTC
CASSTNREHQETQYF
>TRBJ1-3|TRBV7-6|TRBD1|NA
TGTGCCAGCAGCTCGGACAGGAGCTACTCTGGAAACACCATATATTTT
CASSSDRSYSGNTIYF
>TRBJ2-7|TRBV5-1|NA|NA
TGCGCCAGCAGCCCTACAGGGAATCCCTACGAGCAGTACTTC
CASSPTGNPYEQYF
>TRBJ2-3|TRBV7-9|NA|NA
TGTGCCAGCAGCTCGACGGCTCTGAGACCGGGGCAGTATTTT
CASSSTALRPGQYF
>TRBJ1-1|TRBV5-6|NA|few
TGTGCCAGCAGCTTGTCCCGGATGGAGTGGTGGACTGAAGCTTTCTTT
CASSLSRMEWWTEAFF
>TRBJ2-7|TRBV5-1|TRBD1|NA
TGCGCCAGCAGCTTAGTCGGGACAGGGGATTTTCAGCAGTACTTC
CASSLVGTGDFQQYF
>TRBJ1-6|TRBV6-4|TRBD1|NA
TGTGCCAGCAGGATCGCCGGGGACAGGGCAAATTCACCCCTCCACTTT
CASRIAGDRANSPLHF
>TRBJ1-1|TRBV27|NA|NA
TGTGCCAGCAGTTTAGAAGCAGGGTTGGCTGAAGCTTTCTTT
CASSLEAGLAEAFF